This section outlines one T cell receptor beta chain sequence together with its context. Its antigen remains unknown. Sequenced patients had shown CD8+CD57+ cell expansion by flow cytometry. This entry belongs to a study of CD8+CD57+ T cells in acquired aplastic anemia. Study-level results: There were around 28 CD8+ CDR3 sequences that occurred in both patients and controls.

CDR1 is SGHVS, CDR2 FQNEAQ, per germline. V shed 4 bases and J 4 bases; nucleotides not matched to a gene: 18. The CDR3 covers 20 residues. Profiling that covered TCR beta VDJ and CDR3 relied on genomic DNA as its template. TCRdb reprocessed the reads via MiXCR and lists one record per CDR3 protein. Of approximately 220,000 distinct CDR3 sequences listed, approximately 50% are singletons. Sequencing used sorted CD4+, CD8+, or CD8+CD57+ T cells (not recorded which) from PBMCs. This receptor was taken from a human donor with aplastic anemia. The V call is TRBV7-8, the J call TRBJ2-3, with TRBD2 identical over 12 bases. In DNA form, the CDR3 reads TGTGCCAGCAGCTCCCGGCGGACTAGCGGGAAACCCTATAGCGCAGATACGCAGTATTTT. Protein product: CASSSRRTSGKPYSADTQYF. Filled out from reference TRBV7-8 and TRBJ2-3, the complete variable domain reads GAGVSQSPRYKVAKRGQDVALRCDPISGHVSLFWYQQALGQGPEFLTYFQNEAQLDKSGLPSDRFFAERPEGSVSTLKIQRTQQEDSAVYLCASSSRRTSGKPYSADTQYFGPGTRLTVL.